This record concerns one TCR beta chain sequence. The junction departs from germline at one end; a sequencing error may be responsible. This CDR3 comprises 15 residues. Germline values: CDR1 MGHRA, CDR2 YSYEKL. The data belong to a study of tumor and adjacent non-tumor tissue in lung cancer. Background on the study: Each sample yielded a few million productive TCRbeta reads on average.

This sample's RNA came from whole unsorted tissue. Donors were chemotherapy-naive, newly diagnosed lung cancer surgical patients in China, August–late 2014. A modified ARM-PCR protocol with three rounds of nested PCR amplified TCRbeta. TCRdb passed the multiplex PCR reads through MiXCR, listing each CDR3 protein once. The sample lists fewer than 120,000 distinct CDR3 sequences; 84% were seen once. The receptor was derived from a man between 65 and 85 years old with non-small cell lung cancer. What was sequenced was lung tumor tissue. This chain joins TRBV4-1 and TRBJ2-5, with TRBD2 as a possible D gene (5 bases). CDR3 sequence: CARSQDRLSIESQYF. CDR3 nucleotides: TGCGCCAGGAGCCAAGACCGACTATCTATCGAGAGCCAGTACTTC.